Sequencing of this TCR beta chain was carried out in a study of chemoradiotherapy in HPV16-positive cancers. In the study overall: A couple of HPV16-positive patients' cells yielded candidate HPV-specific clones and common motifs. Regarding the study as a whole: The functional HPV-specific definition rests on just two HPV16-positive patients. Candidate HPV-specific clones and E7-related TCR motifs grew in tumor during treatment. In HPV16-positive patients, HPV-responsive T-cell expansion tracked better recurrence-free survival.

As for this clone: Its antigen is as yet unknown.

Profiling relied on immunoSEQ multiplex PCR, and the TCRdb table lists in-frame clones only, not all of them. The sample has roughly 1,900 clones; about 96% are singletons. V was cut by 2 bases and J by 4 bases, with 11 bases left in between. In germline, CDR1 is SGHTA, CDR2 FQGNSA. The CDR3 has 15 amino acids. The TCR sequence derives from a human donor with HPV-associated anogenital cancer. The sequencing used tumor tissue, collected from a patient who underwent chemoradiotherapy. The chain carries TRBV7-2 and TRBJ2-2; D is possibly TRBD1 or TRBD2 (5 bases each). The CDR3 loop reads CASSLSGATTGELFF. CDR3 bases: TGTGCCAGCAGCTTATCCGGGGCGACCACCGGGGAGCTGTTTTTT.